Shown below are 18 T cell receptor beta chains from a single sample sequenced in a study of blood T cell repertoires in COVID-19. TCRdb's copy holds only in-frame clones and misses some; the assay was immunoSEQ multiplex PCR. The sample lists 150,000 to 200,000 clones; 65% to 85% were seen once. What was sequenced was PBMCs or T cells enriched from blood (not recorded which). These receptor sequences come from a woman aged 55-69 years who had recovered from COVID-19.

The chain employs TRBV5-1 and TRBJ1-1, with 9 bases identical to TRBD1. V was clipped by 3 bases and J by 4 bases; unmatched bases: 7. The CDR3 spans 15 residues. CDR1 is SGHRS, CDR2 YFSETQ, per germline. The CDR3 loop is CASSSGQGVATEAFF. The DNA for the CDR3 is TGCGCCAGCAGCTCGGGACAGGGTGTGGCCACTGAAGCTTTCTTT.

The J gene is TRBJ2-5, the V gene TRBV11-1, with 9 bases identical to TRBD1. The CDR3 sequence is 15 residues long. The germline V gene has CDR1 SGHAT and CDR2 FQDESV (reference sequence). V lost 5 bases to trimming and J lost 5 bases; unmatched junction nucleotides: 9. The CDR3 loop reads CASSEHRTGGETQYF. CDR3 nucleotide sequence: TGTGCCAGCAGCGAGCACCGTACAGGGGGCGAGACCCAGTACTTC.

The rearrangement uses TRBV3-1 (or the pseudogene TRBV3-2) and TRBJ1-3; the D is unclear. CDR1 LGHDT and CDR2 YNNKEL come from the germline V gene (reference sequence). V dropped 5 bases and J dropped 8 bases, with 10 bases sitting between them. CDR3 length: 12 amino acids. For the CDR3, the DNA is TGTGCCAGCAGCTTTAAGGGAGACACCATATATTTT. The encoded protein is CASSFKGDTIYF.

The gene calls are TRBV30 and TRBJ1-1, with D unresolved. V was cut by 1 base and J by 3 bases, with 12 bases left in between. The length of the CDR3 is 14 residues. Germline assignment: CDR1 GTSNPN and CDR2 SVGIG (reference sequence). In nucleotides, the CDR3 is TGTGCCTGGAGTGCCCTCCCCGGGTACACTGAAGCTTTCTTT. Residues: CAWSALPGYTEAFF.

The rearrangement joins TRBV10-3 to TRBJ1-2; 9 nucleotides align to TRBD1. From germline, CDR1 is ENHRY and CDR2 SYGVKD. The CDR3 contains 17 residues. V dropped 0 bases and J dropped 2; count of bases not matched to a gene: 7. For the CDR3, the DNA is TGTGCCATCAGTGAGTCGAACTTACAGGGGGCGAACTATGGCTACACCTTC. Its translation: CAISESNLQGANYGYTF.

In its sample, this clone was seen a few times. The V and J genes are TRBV18 and TRBJ2-3; TRBD2 matches at 8 bases. CDR1 is KGHSH, CDR2 LQKENI, per germline. The CDR3 has 16 residues. J was trimmed by 2 bases and V by 2 bases; bases with no gene match: 6. CDR3 sequence (DNA): TGTGCCAGCTCACCAGGCCGAGCGGGGGTCACAGATACGCAGTATTTT. Translation gives CASSPGRAGVTDTQYF. The full variable domain, its missing parts supplied by reference TRBV18 and TRBJ2-3, is NAGVMQNPRHLVRRRGQEARLRCSPMKGHSHVYWYRQLPEEGLKFMVYLQKENIIDESGMPKERFSAEFPKEGPSILRIQQVVRGDSAAYFCASSPGRAGVTDTQYFGPGTRLTVL.

This chain joins TRBV5-4 and TRBJ1-3, with D uncertain. The V end was cut by 2 bases, the J end by 0 bases, with 3 bases between. CDR3 length: 13 amino acids. CDR1 and CDR2 (germline): SGHNT, YYREEE (reference sequence). The CDR3 region is CASSFFSGNTIYF. CDR3 DNA: TGTGCCAGCAGCTTCTTCTCTGGAAACACCATATATTTT.

The rearrangement links TRBV5-6 to TRBJ1-1, with a tentative D call TRBD1 (6 bases). The V end was cut by 4 bases, the J end by 2 bases, with 9 bases between. Germline assignment: CDR1 SGHDT and CDR2 YYEEEE. This CDR3 is 13 amino acids long. This CDR3 is CASSGDTNTEAFF. DNA for the CDR3: TGTGCCAGCAGCGGGGACACAAACACTGAAGCTTTCTTT.

This chain links TRBV19 with TRBJ2-4, with a tentative D call TRBD1 (6 bases). Germline-derived CDR1 and CDR2 are LNHDA and SQIVND (reference sequence). Trimming pared 3 bases from V and 3 bases from J, leaving 12 bases between. This CDR3 region has 15 residues. This CDR3 is CASSIWLGGKNIQYF. In nucleotides, the CDR3 is TGTGCCAGTAGTATTTGGTTAGGGGGCAAAAACATTCAGTACTTC.

The chain is built from TRBV9 and TRBJ2-1, with D perhaps matching TRBD1 (5 bases). V was shortened by 5 bases and J by 6 bases, with 6 bases between the two germline ends. CDR3 length: 11 amino acids. Germline V gene data show CDR1 as SGDLS and CDR2 as YYNGEE. The CDR3 here is CASSQGNEQFF. The DNA for the CDR3 is TGTGCCAGCAGTCAGGGCAATGAGCAGTTCTTC.

This CDR3 is CASSLTGGVGETQYF. The CDR3 DNA reads TGTGCCAGCAGCTTGACAGGGGGCGTGGGGGAGACCCAGTACTTC. The chain links TRBV7-9 to TRBJ2-5; 10 nucleotides align to TRBD1. Germline values: CDR1 SEHNR, CDR2 FQNEAQ (reference sequence). This CDR3 region has 15 residues. V lost 3 bases to trimming and J lost 5 bases; unmatched junction nucleotides: 6.

V and J are TRBV27 and TRBJ1-2, with TRBD1 matching over 11 bases. V trimming: 4 bases; J trimming: 4 bases; junction bases outside the gene matches: 5. The germline CDR1 and CDR2 sequences are MNHEY and SMNVEV (reference sequence). This CDR3 is 15 amino acids long. The CDR3 spells CASSSIGTGGYGYTF. CDR3 nucleotides: TGTGCCAGCAGTTCGATCGGGACAGGGGGCTATGGCTACACCTTC.

The rearrangement links TRBV7-8 to TRBJ2-7; no definite D call. Germline V gives CDR1 SGHVS, CDR2 FQNEAQ. The length of the CDR3 is 15 residues. Trimming removed 1 base at V and 2 bases at J, with 12 bases between. CDR3 protein: CASSLGVSLTYEQYF. The CDR3 DNA is TGTGCCAGCAGCTTAGGAGTTTCCCTCACCTACGAGCAGTACTTC.

V is TRBV5-1 and J is TRBJ2-1; 9 nucleotides line up with TRBD2. CDR3 length: 16 residues. Trimming at V came to 2 bases and at J to 7 bases, leaving 10 bases not matched to a gene. Germline V gives CDR1 SGHRS, CDR2 YFSETQ. CDR3 DNA sequence: TGCGCCAGCAGCTTTCCCCCTAGCGGGGATCCAAATGAGCAGTTCTTC. Encoded protein: CASSFPPSGDPNEQFF.

This clone has a handful of counts. This rearrangement joins TRBV18 to TRBJ1-1; D is uncertain. This CDR3 comprises 14 residues. V lost 3 bases and J 6 bases, leaving 14 bases between the germline ends. In germline, CDR1 is KGHSH, CDR2 LQKENI. The DNA of the CDR3 is TGTGCCAGCTCACCCCTCGCGGGGATCTCTGAAGCTTTCTTT. Translated: CASSPLAGISEAFF. Variable domain in full (rest from reference TRBV18 and TRBJ1-1): NAGVMQNPRHLVRRRGQEARLRCSPMKGHSHVYWYRQLPEEGLKFMVYLQKENIIDESGMPKERFSAEFPKEGPSILRIQQVVRGDSAAYFCASSPLAGISEAFFGQGTRLTVV.

This rearrangement joins TRBV18 to TRBJ1-6, with D tentatively TRBD1 (5 bases). CDR1 KGHSH and CDR2 LQKENI come from the germline V gene. The CDR3 covers 14 residues. V was clipped by 1 base and J by 8 bases, with 9 bases between them. CDR3 in amino acids: CASSPRTGDSPLHF. As DNA, the CDR3 is TGTGCCAGCTCACCACGAACAGGAGATTCACCCCTCCACTTT.

This rearrangement joins TRBV5-1 to TRBJ2-3; D perhaps matches TRBD1 (5 bases). This CDR3 is built from 15 residues. Trimming cost V 0 bases and J 2 bases, with 10 bases left between them. Germline CDR1 and CDR2: SGHRS and YFSETQ. CDR3 region: CASSLGQGITDTQYF. CDR3 nucleotides: TGCGCCAGCAGCTTGGGTCAGGGAATCACAGATACGCAGTATTTT.

This chain connects TRBV7-2 to TRBJ2-7; 7 nucleotides match TRBD2. The CDR3 totals 16 residues. The V gene end was trimmed by 1 base and the J gene end by 3 bases; junction bases not matched to a gene: 9. Germline V gives CDR1 SGHTA, CDR2 FQGNSA. CDR3 DNA sequence: TGTGCCAGCAGCTTAGACACTAGCGTGTGGGGCTACGAGCAGTACTTC. Translation: CASSLDTSVWGYEQYF.